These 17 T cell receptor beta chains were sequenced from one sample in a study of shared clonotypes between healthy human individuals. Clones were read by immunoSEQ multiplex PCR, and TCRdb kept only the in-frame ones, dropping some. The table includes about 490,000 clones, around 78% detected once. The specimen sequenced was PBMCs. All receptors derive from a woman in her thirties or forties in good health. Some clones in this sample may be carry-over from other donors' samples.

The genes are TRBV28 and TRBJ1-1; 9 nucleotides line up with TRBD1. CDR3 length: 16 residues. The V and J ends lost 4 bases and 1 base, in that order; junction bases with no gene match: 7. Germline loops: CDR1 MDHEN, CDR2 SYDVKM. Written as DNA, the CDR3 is TGTGCCAGCAGTTCACGCCGGGACAGGGCGAACACTGAAGCTTTCTTT. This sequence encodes CASSSRRDRANTEAFF.

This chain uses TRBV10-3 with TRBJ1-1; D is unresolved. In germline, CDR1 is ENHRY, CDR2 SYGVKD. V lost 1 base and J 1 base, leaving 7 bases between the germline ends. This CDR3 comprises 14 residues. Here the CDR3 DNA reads TGTGCCATCAGTGAGTTACGGAAGAACACTGAAGCTTTCTTT. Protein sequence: CAISELRKNTEAFF.

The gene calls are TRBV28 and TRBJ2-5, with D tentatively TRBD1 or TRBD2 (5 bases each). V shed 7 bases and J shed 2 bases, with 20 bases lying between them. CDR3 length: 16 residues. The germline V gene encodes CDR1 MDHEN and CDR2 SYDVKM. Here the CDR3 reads CASNPGGGDRQETQYF. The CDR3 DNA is TGTGCCAGCAATCCCGGTGGTGGGGACCGACAAGAGACCCAGTACTTC.

This CDR3 reads CASSPWGQGATEAFF. CDR3 DNA: TGTGCCAGCAGCCCCTGGGGACAGGGAGCCACTGAAGCTTTCTTT. The genes are TRBV11-1 and TRBJ1-1; 9 positions agree with TRBD1. After removal of 5 bases from V and 4 bases from J, the junction contained 8 bases not matched to a gene. The V gene's germline CDR1 is SGHAT and CDR2 FQDESV (reference sequence). The CDR3 contains 15 residues.

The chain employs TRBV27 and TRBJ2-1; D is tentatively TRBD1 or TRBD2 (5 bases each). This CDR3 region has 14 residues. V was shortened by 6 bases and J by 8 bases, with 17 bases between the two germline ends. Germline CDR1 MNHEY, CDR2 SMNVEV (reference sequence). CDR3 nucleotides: TGTGCCAGCAGCCTAAGGCCAAGGGACGATGAGCAGTTCTTC. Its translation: CASSLRPRDDEQFF.

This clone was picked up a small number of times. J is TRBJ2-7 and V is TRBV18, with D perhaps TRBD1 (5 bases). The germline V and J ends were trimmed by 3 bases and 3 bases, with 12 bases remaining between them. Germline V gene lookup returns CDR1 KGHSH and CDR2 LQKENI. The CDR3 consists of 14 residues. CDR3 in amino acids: CASSPAGKDYEQYF. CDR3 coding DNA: TGTGCCAGCTCACCGGCAGGGAAGGACTACGAGCAGTACTTC.

The CDR3 here is CASSFLSEGSGEQFF. Here the CDR3 DNA reads TGTGCCAGCAGTTTTCTATCGGAGGGTAGCGGTGAGCAGTTCTTC. J is TRBJ2-1 and V is TRBV28; a possible D gene is TRBD2 (6 bases). This CDR3 is 15 amino acids long. Per the germline V gene, CDR1 is MDHEN and CDR2 is SYDVKM. With 3 bases removed from V and 9 bases from J, the gap between germline ends came to 18 bases.

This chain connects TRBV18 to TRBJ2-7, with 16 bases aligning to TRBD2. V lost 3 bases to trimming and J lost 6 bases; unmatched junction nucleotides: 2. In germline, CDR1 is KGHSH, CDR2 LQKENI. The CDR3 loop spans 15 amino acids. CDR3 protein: CASSPGLAGGLEQYF. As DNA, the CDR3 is TGTGCCAGCTCACCGGGACTAGCGGGAGGGCTCGAGCAGTACTTC.

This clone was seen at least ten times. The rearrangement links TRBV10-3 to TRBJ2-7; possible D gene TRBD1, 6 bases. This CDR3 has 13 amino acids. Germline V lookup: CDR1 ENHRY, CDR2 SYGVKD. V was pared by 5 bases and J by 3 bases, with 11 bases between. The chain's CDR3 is CAISSPDSYEQYF. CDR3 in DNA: TGTGCCATCAGTTCGCCGGACAGCTACGAGCAGTACTTC.

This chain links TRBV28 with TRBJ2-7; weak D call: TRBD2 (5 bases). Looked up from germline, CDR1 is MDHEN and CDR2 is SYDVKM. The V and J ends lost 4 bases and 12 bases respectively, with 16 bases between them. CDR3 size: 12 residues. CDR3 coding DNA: TGTGCCAGCAGTTCCCCCGGCCTAGCTTCGTACTTC. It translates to CASSSPGLASYF.

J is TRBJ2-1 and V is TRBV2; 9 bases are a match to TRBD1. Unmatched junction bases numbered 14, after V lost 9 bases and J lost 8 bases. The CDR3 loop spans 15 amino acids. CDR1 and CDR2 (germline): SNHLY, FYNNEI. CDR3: CARQTGQGMVDEQFF. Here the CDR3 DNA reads TGTGCCAGACAAACGGGACAGGGTATGGTCGATGAGCAGTTCTTC.

The CDR3 region is CASSQDTQNYGYTF. The DNA of the CDR3 is TGCGCCAGCAGCCAAGATACACAGAACTATGGCTACACCTTC. The chain combines TRBV4-3 with TRBJ1-2, with D unclear. The CDR3 is made up of 14 amino acids. V lost 0 bases to trimming and J lost 2 bases, with 7 bases between them. Germline V gives CDR1 LGHNA, CDR2 YSLEER.

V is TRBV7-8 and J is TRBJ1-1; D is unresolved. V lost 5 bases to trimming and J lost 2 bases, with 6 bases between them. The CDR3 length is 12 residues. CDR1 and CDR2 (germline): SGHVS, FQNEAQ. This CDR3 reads CASSPINTEAFF. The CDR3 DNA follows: TGTGCCAGCAGCCCTATCAACACTGAAGCTTTCTTT.

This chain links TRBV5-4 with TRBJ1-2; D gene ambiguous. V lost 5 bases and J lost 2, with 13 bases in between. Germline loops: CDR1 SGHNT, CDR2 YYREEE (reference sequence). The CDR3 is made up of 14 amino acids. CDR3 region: CASRAGNINYGYTF. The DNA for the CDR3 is TGTGCCAGCAGGGCAGGAAACATAAACTATGGCTACACCTTC.

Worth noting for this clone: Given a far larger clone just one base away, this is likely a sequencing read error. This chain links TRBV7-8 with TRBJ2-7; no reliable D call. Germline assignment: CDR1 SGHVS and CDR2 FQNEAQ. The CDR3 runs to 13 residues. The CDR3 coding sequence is TGTGCCGGCAGCTACTTGGGTAAATACGAGCAGTACTTC. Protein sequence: CAGSYLGKYEQYF.

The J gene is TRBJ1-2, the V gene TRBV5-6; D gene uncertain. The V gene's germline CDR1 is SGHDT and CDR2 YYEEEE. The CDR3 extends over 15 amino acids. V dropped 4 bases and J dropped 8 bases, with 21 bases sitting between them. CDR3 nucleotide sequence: TGTGCCAGCAGCCCCCGCGGGGTAGGGAGTAAGGGCTACACCTTC. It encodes CASSPRGVGSKGYTF.

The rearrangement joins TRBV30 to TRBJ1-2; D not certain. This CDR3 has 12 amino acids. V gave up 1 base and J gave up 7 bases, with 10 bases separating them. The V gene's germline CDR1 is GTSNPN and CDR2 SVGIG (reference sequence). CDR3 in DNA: TGTGCCTGGAGTGCGCAGGTTGTTGGCTACACCTTC. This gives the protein CAWSAQVVGYTF.